The rows below give T cell receptor beta chains drawn from one sample of a study of blood T cell repertoires in COVID-19. The method was immunoSEQ multiplex PCR; TCRdb's version includes in-frame clones alone and lacks a portion of them. The repertoire holds fewer than 200,000 clones, approximately 80% seen once, with about 1.5% in the top ten. The sequencing sample was made of peripheral blood. All receptors derive from a human donor in a cohort sampled during active COVID-19. CDR3s include the opening cysteine and the closing phenylalanine or tryptophan. The D gene is left open where the match is weak. The size field is filled for only some rows; it gives once, few, many or a size class.

.,TRBJ2-7,TRBD2,TRBV5-1,TGCGCCAGCAGCTTGGCTGCGGGAGAGGCCTACGAGCAGTACTTC,CASSLAAGEAYEQYF
.,TRBJ1-5,TRBD1,TRBV23-1,TGCGCCAGCAGTCAAGGGGGACAGGGGGCGTTGGGTCAGCCCCAGCATTTT,CASSQGGQGALGQPQHF
few,TRBJ1-1,.,TRBV19,TGTGCCAGTAGTAAAACGAGTGTCACTGAAGCTTTCTTT,CASSKTSVTEAFF
.,TRBJ2-7,TRBD1,TRBV3-1/TRBV3-2,TGTGCCAGCAGCCAACACAGGACAGGGGGCGGTCACGAGCAGTACTTC,CASSQHRTGGGHEQYF
.,TRBJ2-5,TRBD2,TRBV18,TGTGCCAGCTCACCCGGGACTAGCGGGAGGAGTGAGACCCAGTACTTC,CASSPGTSGRSETQYF
.,TRBJ1-1,TRBD1,TRBV19,TGTGCCAGTAGTAGACAGGGGCTCACTGAAGCTTTCTTT,CASSRQGLTEAFF
.,TRBJ1-6,.,TRBV5-5,TGTGCCAGCAGCTTGACGGATTCACCCCTCCACTTT,CASSLTDSPLHF
.,TRBJ2-7,TRBD1,TRBV6-5,TGTGCCAGCAGCGCCGGACAGGGAAACTACGAGCAGTACTTC,CASSAGQGNYEQYF
once,TRBJ2-7,.,TRBV11-2,TGTGCCAGCAGCTTAGGAGATAGGACTGTTCCGCACGAGCAGTACTTC,CASSLGDRTVPHEQYF
.,TRBJ2-7,.,TRBV28,TGTGCCAGCAGTTTACCGGCGGCGACCCCCTACGAGCAGTACTTC,CASSLPAATPYEQYF
.,TRBJ2-7,.,TRBV28,TGTGCCAGCAGTTTAAGGCGGAGCGAGCAGTACTTC,CASSLRRSEQYF
.,TRBJ1-6,TRBD1,TRBV29-1,TGCAGCGTTCTGACAGGGAGGAATTCACCCCTCCACTTT,CSVLTGRNSPLHF
.,TRBJ1-5,TRBD1,TRBV9,TGTGCCAGCAGCCCCCATGACAGGGTCAATCAGCCCCAGCATTTT,CASSPHDRVNQPQHF
.,TRBJ2-1,.,TRBV7-3,TGTGCCAGCAGCTTAACTGGCAGCGACAATGAGCAGTTCTTC,CASSLTGSDNEQFF
.,TRBJ1-6,TRBD1,TRBV2,TGTGCCAGCAGCCGAAACCGGGACAGGGGGACGGCCCTCCACTTT,CASSRNRDRGTALHF
.,TRBJ1-1,.,TRBV6-2/TRBV6-3,TGTGCCAGCAGTCCATCAGAGAACACTGAAGCTTTCTTT,CASSPSENTEAFF
.,TRBJ2-3,TRBD1,TRBV11-2,TGTGCCAGCAGCCAACAGGGGGCTAGCACAGATACGCAGTATTTT,CASSQQGASTDTQYF
.,TRBJ2-1,TRBD2,TRBV6-2/TRBV6-3,TGTGCCAGCAGTTTGACTAGCGGGGATTACAATGAGCAGTTCTTC,CASSLTSGDYNEQFF
.,TRBJ1-6,.,TRBV5-6,TGTGCCAGCAGCTTGAGGAGGAATTCACCCCTCCACTTT,CASSLRRNSPLHF
.,TRBJ2-2,TRBD2,TRBV27,TGTGCCAGCAGTTCGGGACTAGCGGTCACCGGGGAGCTGTTTTTT,CASSSGLAVTGELFF
once,TRBJ2-7,TRBD2,TRBV4-3,TGCGCCAGCAGCCAAGATGGAACGGGAGGGCCTAGCGAGCAGTACTTC,CASSQDGTGGPSEQYF
.,TRBJ1-1,.,TRBV10-1,TGCGCCAGCAGTGAGTCCCAGGGCTTCGGCACTGAAGCTTTCTTT,CASSESQGFGTEAFF
.,TRBJ1-2,.,TRBV3-1/TRBV3-2,TGTGCCAGCAGCCAAGATACCGGTTATGGCTACACCTTC,CASSQDTGYGYTF
.,TRBJ2-7,.,TRBV6-6,TGTGCCAGCAGTCCCCCGGGGGAGCAGTACTTC,CASSPPGEQYF
.,TRBJ2-6,.,TRBV6-2/TRBV6-3,TGTGCCAGCAGTTACGACAGACCTACTGGGGGGGCCAACGTCCTGACTTTC,CASSYDRPTGGANVLTF
.,TRBJ1-4,TRBD1,TRBV2,TGTGCCACTAGAAGCAGGGGGCTCTCCGAAAAACTGTTTTTT,CATRSRGLSEKLFF